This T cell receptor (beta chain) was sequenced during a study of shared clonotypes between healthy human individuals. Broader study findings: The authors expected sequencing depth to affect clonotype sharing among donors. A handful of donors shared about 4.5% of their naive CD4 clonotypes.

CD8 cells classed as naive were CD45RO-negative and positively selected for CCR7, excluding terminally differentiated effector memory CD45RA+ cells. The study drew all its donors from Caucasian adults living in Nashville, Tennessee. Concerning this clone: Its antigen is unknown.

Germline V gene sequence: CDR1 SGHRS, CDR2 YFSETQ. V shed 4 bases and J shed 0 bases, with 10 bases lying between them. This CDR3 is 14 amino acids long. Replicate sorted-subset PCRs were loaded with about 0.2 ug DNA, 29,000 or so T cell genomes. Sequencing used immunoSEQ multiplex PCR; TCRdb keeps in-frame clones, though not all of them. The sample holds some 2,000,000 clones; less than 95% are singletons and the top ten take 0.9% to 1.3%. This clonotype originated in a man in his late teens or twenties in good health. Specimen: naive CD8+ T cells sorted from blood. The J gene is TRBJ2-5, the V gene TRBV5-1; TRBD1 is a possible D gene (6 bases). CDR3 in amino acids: CASSTGTNQETQYF. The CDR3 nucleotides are TGCGCCAGCAGCACCGGGACAAACCAAGAGACCCAGTACTTC.